This is a list of T cell receptor beta chains from one sample in a study of control samples from healthy donors and cancer patients. Data came from immunoSEQ multiplex PCR; TCRdb stores just in-frame clones and leaves some out. The sample has about 250,000 clones; more than 65% are singletons. Source material: PBMCs. Every receptor here comes from a woman in her fifties or sixties with lung cancer. Each CDR3 is given with its conserved first and last residue.

J gene	V gene	CDR3 protein
TRBJ2-7	TRBV29-1	CSVGRTTYEQYF
TRBJ2-2	TRBV5-1	CASSRTGIRVDSEELFF
TRBJ2-2	TRBV5-4	CASSLEPAGRAGELFF
TRBJ2-7	TRBV7-2	CASRGLPSYEQYF
TRBJ2-3	TRBV3-1/TRBV3-2	CASSQVDTQYF
TRBJ2-3	TRBV10-1	CASSKGADTQYF
TRBJ2-2	TRBV19	CASSPPGPGTGELFF
TRBJ2-7	TRBV28	CASSFQPGTSGREREQYF
TRBJ2-3	TRBV6-5	CASSSFTGGSTDTQYF
TRBJ1-4	TRBV28	CASSLTGGDEKLFF
TRBJ1-2	TRBV11-2	CASSPGTANYGYTF
TRBJ1-4	TRBV4-1	CASSPQETGYNEKLFF
TRBJ1-3	TRBV28	CASSLVQAGPRNTIYF
TRBJ2-1	TRBV19	CASGISGQPLSSYNEQFF
TRBJ2-1	TRBV7-2	CASSPQAAYNEQFF
TRBJ2-1	TRBV11-3	CASSSGTAAYSEQFF
TRBJ2-3	TRBV4-1	CASSHLWGRDRGLADTQYF
TRBJ2-2	TRBV5-1	CASSLSVSSGTGELFF
TRBJ1-5	TRBV4-1	CASSQEGRGSNQPQHF
TRBJ2-4	TRBV6-5	CASRLTGGKNIQYF
TRBJ1-3	TRBV18	CASSDRDGNTIYF
TRBJ2-2	TRBV5-1	CASSPGLHTKTGELFF
TRBJ2-1	TRBV18	CASSPDRGSYNEQFF
TRBJ2-3	TRBV5-5	CASSFSTDTQYF
TRBJ2-5	TRBV5-1	CASSLMPQGQETQYF
TRBJ2-7	TRBV9	CASSVQGKDYEQYF
TRBJ2-3	TRBV5-4	CASSPGGRSTDTQYF
TRBJ1-2	TRBV6-5	CASSPDRGDCGYTF
TRBJ2-3	TRBV5-4	CASSLEVSVTDTQYF
TRBJ2-7	TRBV12-3/TRBV12-4	CASSLGVEQYF
TRBJ2-3	TRBV5-1	CASSPPSDRTDTQYF
TRBJ1-4	TRBV2	CASRARVSNEKLFF
TRBJ2-1	TRBV29-1	CSGGPINEQFF
TRBJ2-6	TRBV19	CASKVGRSSGANVLTF
TRBJ2-1	TRBV29-1	CSVERVLYNEQFF
TRBJ2-3	TRBV15	CATSSGLASYTDTQYF
TRBJ1-4	TRBV3-1/TRBV3-2	CASSVMGGINEKLFF
TRBJ1-1	TRBV11-2	CASSPRTGENTEAFF
TRBJ2-7	TRBV6-6	CASSYSTSSSYEQYF
TRBJ2-7	TRBV7-3	CASSLMGQGLGEQYF
TRBJ1-5	TRBV18	CASSPATGGSNQPQHF
TRBJ2-1	TRBV2	CASNYYNEQFF
TRBJ1-2	TRBV28	CASSPGTGTFYGYTF
TRBJ1-1	TRBV10-2	CASSDAVAEAFF
TRBJ2-5	TRBV24-1	CATSDGRGAGGQETQYF
TRBJ2-7	TRBV7-2	CASSLTGTGMYEQYF
TRBJ2-2	TRBV19	CASLRGGTGELFF
TRBJ1-5	TRBV6-2/TRBV6-3	CASSYRQENQPQHF
TRBJ2-5	TRBV5-1	CASSLGGSGETQYF
TRBJ2-3	TRBV10-3	CAISRSEGSDTQYF
TRBJ2-5	TRBV10-3	CAISESRGHQETQYF
TRBJ2-5	TRBV6-5	CASSQPGQGQETQYF
TRBJ1-3	TRBV30	CAWKQGPNTIYF
TRBJ1-5	TRBV11-2	CASSLGGTGGQPQHF
TRBJ1-2	TRBV6-5	CASRRETGYTF
TRBJ1-1	TRBV10-1	CASSPGRPRGMNTEAFF
TRBJ2-5	TRBV6-1	CASSEPPGEATQYF
TRBJ2-7	TRBV4-2	CASSQEMGQRNEQYF
TRBJ1-5	TRBV4-1	CASSQDLPSNQPQHF